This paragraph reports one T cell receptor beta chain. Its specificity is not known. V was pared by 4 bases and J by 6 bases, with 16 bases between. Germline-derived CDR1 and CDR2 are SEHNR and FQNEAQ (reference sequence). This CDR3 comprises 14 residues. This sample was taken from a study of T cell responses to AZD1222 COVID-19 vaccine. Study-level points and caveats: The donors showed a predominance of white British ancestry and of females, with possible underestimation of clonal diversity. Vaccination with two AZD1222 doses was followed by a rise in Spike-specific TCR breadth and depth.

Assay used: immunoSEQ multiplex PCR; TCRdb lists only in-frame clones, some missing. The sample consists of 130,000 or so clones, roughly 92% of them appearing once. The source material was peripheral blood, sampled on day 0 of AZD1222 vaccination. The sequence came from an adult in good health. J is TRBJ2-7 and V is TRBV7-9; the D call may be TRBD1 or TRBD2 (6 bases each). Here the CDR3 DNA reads TGTGCCAGCAGCTCAACCCAACAGGGAGGCGAGCAGTACTTC. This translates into CASSSTQQGGEQYF.